This TCR beta chain was sequenced for a study of blood T cell repertoires in COVID-19. Across the study: Whether acute or convalescent, the COVID-19 samples came from the United States, Italy and Spain. The analysed material was cDNA or gDNA that came from T cells, B-cell-depleted T cells, or PBMCs.

The Seattle patients joined while their infection was active and were tracked longitudinally afterward. Original methodology: For nucleated cells, counts were estimated from reference gene primer amplification. Only in-frame clones appear in the TCRdb table, and some are missing; sequencing was by immunoSEQ multiplex PCR. V and J calls and clone size come straight from that table; D and trimming were deduced from the DNA. Of 330,000 or so clones listed, about 91% are singletons. The origin of this receptor is a young man with COVID-19, enrolled during active disease. The sequenced sample consisted of peripheral blood.

Here the CDR3 reads CASGLTVWGYTF. The CDR3 bases are TGTGCTAGTGGTTTGACGGTCTGGGGCTACACCTTC. The genes are TRBV12-5 and TRBJ1-2; no clear D. The CDR3 has 12 amino acids. Trimming took 2 bases from V and 8 from J, leaving 9 bases between them. Germline V lookup: CDR1 LGHNT, CDR2 FRNRAP.